The clone carrying this TCR beta chain was counted ten times or more. Antigen: not known. This sample is drawn from a study of regulatory T cells in long-lasting Graves disease. Study at large: In persistent Graves' disease, antithyroid drugs had been taken for over 5 years and TSH receptor antibodies stayed positive. Findings and caveats of the study: Having only a small sample size may have limited accuracy. For persistent Graves' patients, TCR diversity was lower than for newly diagnosed ones. Newly diagnosed disease favored TRBV20-1 and TRBJ2-1 over persistent disease.

Looked up from germline, CDR1 is MNHNS and CDR2 is SASEGT. CDR3 length: 11 amino acids. V was cut by 7 bases and J by 1 base, with 4 bases left in between. The time point was: persistent/refractory GD, antithyroid drugs over 5 years with positive TRAb. Extracted PBMC RNA gave rise to the TCR library. Researchers made TCR beta libraries by using iRepertoire HTBI primers and running Arm-PCR on CDR3 regions. TCRdb re-derived calls from the multiplex PCR reads in MiXCR, one entry per CDR3 protein. This repertoire shows some 420,000 distinct CDR3 sequences, less than 25% found once; its top ten account for roughly 14%.

This clonotype was sampled from a female donor with Graves disease. The J gene is TRBJ1-1, the V gene TRBV6-1; no clear D gene. The sample consisted of peripheral blood mononuclear cells (PBMCs), taken when the disease was refractory, from a patient treated with antithyroid drugs. The CDR3 here is CASTGNTEAFF. CDR3 DNA: TGTGCCAGCACGGGGAACACTGAAGCTTTCTTT.